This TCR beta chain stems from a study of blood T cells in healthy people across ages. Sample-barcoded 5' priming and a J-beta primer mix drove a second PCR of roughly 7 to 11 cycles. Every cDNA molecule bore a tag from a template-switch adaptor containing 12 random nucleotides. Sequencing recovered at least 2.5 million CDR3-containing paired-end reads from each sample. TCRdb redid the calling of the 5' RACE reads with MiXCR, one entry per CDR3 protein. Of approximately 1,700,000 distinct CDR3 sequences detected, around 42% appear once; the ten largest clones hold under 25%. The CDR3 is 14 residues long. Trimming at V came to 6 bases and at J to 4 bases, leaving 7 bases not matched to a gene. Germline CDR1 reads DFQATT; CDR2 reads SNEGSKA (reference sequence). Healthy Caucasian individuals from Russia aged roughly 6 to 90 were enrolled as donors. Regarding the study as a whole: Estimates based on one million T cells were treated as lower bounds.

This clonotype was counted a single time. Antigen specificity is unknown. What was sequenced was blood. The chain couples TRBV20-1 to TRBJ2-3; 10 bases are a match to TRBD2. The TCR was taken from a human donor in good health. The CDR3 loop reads CSAAQRGGADTQYF. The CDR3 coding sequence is TGCAGTGCCGCCCAGCGGGGGGGAGCAGATACGCAGTATTTT.